This paragraph reports one T cell receptor beta chain. V shed 8 bases and J 7 bases; nucleotides not matched to a gene: 7. Germline CDR1 SNHLY, CDR2 FYNNEI. The CDR3 consists of 12 residues. The entry originates in a study of T cell changes during pregnancy in multiple sclerosis. Generated by immunoSEQ multiplex PCR, the TCRdb table keeps only in-frame clones and is missing some. The table has around 95,000 clones, just over 90% seen once. The chain has TRBV2 and TRBJ1-2; 7 bases are shared with TRBD1. This TCR was recovered from a female donor in good health, enrolled as a control in a pregnancy study. The sample was peripheral blood, taken after pregnancy. The chain's CDR3 is CASPPNRGGYTF. The CDR3 DNA sequence: TGTGCCAGCCCCCCTAACAGGGGTGGCTACACCTTC. The full variable domain, completed using reference TRBV2 and TRBJ1-2, is EPEVTQTPSHQVTQMGQEVILRCVPISNHLYFYWYRQILGQKVEFLVSFYNNEISEKSEIFDDQFSVERPDGSNFTLKIRSTKLEDSAMYFCASPPNRGGYTFGSGTRLTVV.